Reported below is one T cell receptor (beta chain). The antigen is undetermined. This record comes from a study of shared clonotypes between healthy human individuals. Template for every sorted-subset replicate PCR totaled about 200 ng DNA, 30,000 to 35,000 T cell genomes. Original handling: Filtering was not the same, since immunoSEQ gave junction-only sequences without quality scores. Here immunoSEQ multiplex PCR was the method, and the copy in TCRdb shows in-frame clones only, minus some. V and J calls and clone size follow that table, whereas D and trimming were derived from the DNA. The data hold 950,000 to 1,300,000 clones, with under 80% observed a single time. Germline lookup yields CDR1 MNHEY and CDR2 SVGAGI. This CDR3 has 15 amino acids. The ends were cut back, 6 bases at V and 7 bases at J, with 21 bases in the middle. Every donor was a Caucasian adult from Nashville, Tennessee. Study results and caveats: Estimated richness values were generally larger in naive subsets than in memory subsets.

Source material: memory CD4+ T cells sorted from blood. Specified subset: CD45RA-negative fraction. This sequence originates from a man younger than 35 in good health. This chain uses TRBV6-5 with TRBJ1-2, with D perhaps TRBD1 (6 bases). DNA of the CDR3: TGTGCCAGCAGAGTTATGGGGGGCGAGGGGATTGGCTACACCTTC. It translates to CASRVMGGEGIGYTF.